A single sample gave rise to the 14 T cell receptor beta chains below, sequenced in a study of blood T cell repertoires in COVID-19. Sequencing was performed with immunoSEQ multiplex PCR; in TCRdb, only in-frame clones are kept and a portion is missing. The data hold about 26,000 clones, with roughly 80% observed a single time. Sequencing was performed on peripheral blood. All receptors come from a man aged 45-60 years with active or convalescent COVID-19.

The chain uses TRBV30 and TRBJ2-3; TRBD2 matches 13 bases. CDR3 length: 16 residues. With 4 bases clipped from V and 6 bases from J, the junction kept 10 bases outside the gene matches. Germline V gives CDR1 GTSNPN, CDR2 SVGIG (reference sequence). The CDR3 DNA sequence: TGTGCCTGGACCGCCACTAGCGGGGGGGCCGAGGATACGCAGTATTTT. It yields the protein CAWTATSGGAEDTQYF.

This chain uses TRBV18 with TRBJ2-7; D unresolved. Germline lookup yields CDR1 KGHSH and CDR2 LQKENI. Trimming stripped 6 bases from V and 5 bases from J, with 8 bases between. This CDR3 is built from 11 residues. The CDR3 is CASSFLDEQYF. In DNA form, the CDR3 reads TGTGCCAGCTCCTTCCTCGACGAGCAGTACTTC.

The chain joins TRBV10-3 to TRBJ1-5, with a weak D call TRBD1 (5 bases). CDR3 length: 14 residues. V dropped 10 bases and J dropped 1 base, with 14 bases sitting between them. Germline V lookup: CDR1 ENHRY, CDR2 SYGVKD. CDR3: CARQQLSSNQPQHF. CDR3 in DNA: TGTGCCAGACAGCAGCTTTCGAGCAATCAGCCCCAGCATTTT.

The gene calls are TRBV28 and TRBJ2-2, with a tentative D call TRBD2 (5 bases). The CDR3 consists of 14 residues. The V and J ends lost 6 bases and 6 bases respectively, with 14 bases between them. CDR1 MDHEN and CDR2 SYDVKM come from the germline V gene. CDR3 sequence (DNA): TGTGCCAGCAGCCCTGCCGGGGTCCCCGGGGAGCTGTTTTTT. The encoded protein is CASSPAGVPGELFF.

In this sample, this clone turned up a few times. This rearrangement joins TRBV5-1 to TRBJ2-7; 10 bases line up with TRBD2. In germline, CDR1 is SGHRS, CDR2 YFSETQ. V was clipped by 4 bases and J by 8 bases; unmatched bases: 12. This CDR3 comprises 15 residues. CDR3 protein: CASSPRLAGPLQQYF. The CDR3 DNA sequence: TGCGCCAGCAGCCCAAGACTAGCGGGTCCCTTACAGCAGTACTTC.

This clone has a handful of counts. V gene TRBV29-1 combines with J gene TRBJ2-7, with TRBD2 as a possible D gene (6 bases). The germline V and J ends were trimmed by 6 bases and 0 bases, with 15 bases remaining between them. The germline V gene has CDR1 SQVTM and CDR2 ANQGSEA. CDR3 length equals 14 residues. The CDR3 here is CSVAGTPSSYEQYF. Here the CDR3 DNA reads TGCAGCGTCGCCGGGACTCCCAGCTCCTACGAGCAGTACTTC.

This chain uses TRBV19 with TRBJ2-1; the match to TRBD2 covers 9 bases. This CDR3 comprises 15 residues. Germline V lookup: CDR1 LNHDA, CDR2 SQIVND (reference sequence). The trim removed 5 bases at V and 4 bases at J, leaving 6 bases unmatched. The CDR3 DNA reads as TGTGCCAGTAGTCGAGCGGGAGGAGATTACAATGAGCAGTTCTTC. Its protein is CASSRAGGDYNEQFF.

CDR3 sequence reads: CASSDGQGIGEQFF. CDR3 nucleotide sequence: TGTGCCAGCAGTGATGGACAGGGTATTGGTGAGCAGTTCTTC. The chain has TRBV28 and TRBJ2-1, with TRBD1 matching over 8 bases. In germline, CDR1 is MDHEN, CDR2 SYDVKM. The CDR3 has 14 amino acids. The V and J ends lost 5 bases and 9 bases, in that order; junction bases with no gene match: 9.

J is TRBJ2-1 and V is TRBV11-3, with a weak D call TRBD2 (6 bases). The CDR3 is made up of 17 amino acids. Germline values: CDR1 SGHNT, CDR2 YENEEA. V shed 4 bases and J shed 0 bases, with 16 bases lying between them. The DNA for the CDR3 is TGTGCCAGCAGCTCGACCCGGGGGAGAAGCTCCTACAATGAGCAGTTCTTC. This translates into CASSSTRGRSSYNEQFF.

The rearrangement uses TRBV24-1 and TRBJ2-2, with 9 nucleotides matching TRBD2. Trimming cost V 9 bases and J 7 bases; bases outside gene matches: 8. In germline, CDR1 is KGHDR, CDR2 SFDVKD. CDR3 length: 14 residues. As DNA, the CDR3 is TGTGCCACCGATCCTAGCGGGACTGTCGGGGAGCTGTTTTTT. This codes for CATDPSGTVGELFF.

The chain has TRBV5-4 and TRBJ2-7; 7 nucleotides match TRBD2. There are 14 residues in the CDR3. J gave up 6 bases and V 4 bases, and 10 bases lay outside the gene matches. Germline CDR1 reads SGHNT; CDR2 reads YYREEE (reference sequence). CDR3: CASSEAGMSTEQYF. DNA of the CDR3: TGTGCCAGCAGCGAAGCGGGAATGAGCACCGAGCAGTACTTC.

The chain carries TRBV9 and TRBJ2-7, with 14 bases matching TRBD2. Germline V gene sequence: CDR1 SGDLS, CDR2 YYNGEE. The CDR3 totals 16 residues. V dropped 3 bases and J dropped 5; count of bases not matched to a gene: 7. The CDR3, as DNA: TGTGCCAGCAGCGCTGGGACTAGCGGGGGAGTCAACGAGCAGTACTTC. It codes for CASSAGTSGGVNEQYF.

V is TRBV11-1 and J is TRBJ2-2; D is undetermined. The V gene's germline CDR1 is SGHAT and CDR2 FQDESV (reference sequence). V gave up 3 bases and J gave up 11 bases, with 10 bases separating them. CDR3 length: 12 amino acids. The DNA of the CDR3 is TGTGCCAGCAGCTTTGGTCGGAGAGAGCTGTTTTTT. Its protein product is CASSFGRRELFF.

V gene TRBV9 combines with J gene TRBJ1-1; weak D call: TRBD1 (5 bases). Germline CDR1 is SGDLS and CDR2 is YYNGEE. The CDR3 spans 15 residues. The V and J ends lost 1 base and 6 bases respectively, with 16 bases between them. This CDR3 reads CASSVWKGVWAEAFF. The CDR3 bases are TGTGCCAGCAGCGTATGGAAAGGGGTTTGGGCTGAAGCTTTCTTT.